This record covers a single T cell receptor (beta chain). Antigen: not known. The CDR3 has 13 residues. The germline V and J ends were trimmed by 3 bases and 6 bases, with 12 bases remaining between them. CDR1 and CDR2 from the germline V gene are SGHDT and YYEEEE. TCRdb recomputed calls from the reads with MiXCR, one row per CDR3 protein. The data hold hundreds of thousands of distinct CDR3 sequences, with more than 30% observed a single time. The entry originates in a study of T cell repertoires in cytomegalovirus infection. The starting material was cultured PBMCs, obtained from culture after CMV antigen stimulation. The sequence was collected from a human donor in good health (CMV status not recorded). Some clones in this sample may be carry-over from other donors' samples. The chain links TRBV5-6 to TRBJ1-1, with a weak D call TRBD1 (6 bases). CDR3 nucleotide sequence: TGTGCCAGCAGCTGGAACAGGGACTCTGAAGCTTTCTTT. This gives the protein CASSWNRDSEAFF.